These T cell receptor beta chains were read from a single sample in a study of T cell responses to AZD1222 COVID-19 vaccine. Profiling relied on immunoSEQ multiplex PCR, and the TCRdb table lists in-frame clones only, not all of them. Counted here are more than 100,000 clones, 75% to 95% occurring once; the ten biggest clones make up roughly 2%. Sequences were derived from peripheral blood, sampled 28 days after the second AZD1222 dose. All receptors come from an adult who received the AZD1222 COVID-19 vaccine. Each CDR3 is given with its conserved first and last residue. A D gene is named only where the DNA matches it firmly. Size tells how often a clone was seen (once, few, many) or the class of an expanded clone, and some rows leave it out.

TRBD2	-	TRBV10-1	TRBJ2-3	TGCGCCAGCAGTGGGAATCCGGGACTAGCGGGGGGGACAGATACGCAGTATTTT	CASSGNPGLAGGTDTQYF
TRBD1	-	TRBV9	TRBJ1-1	TGTGCCAGCAGCGTCACAGGGGGGACTGAAGCTTTCTTT	CASSVTGGTEAFF
TRBD1	-	TRBV7-3	TRBJ2-2	TGTGCCAGCAGCTCACAGGGGACCGGGGAGCTGTTTTTT	CASSSQGTGELFF
-	-	TRBV10-3	TRBJ1-3	TGTGCCATCTCCGCGGGGACCAACTCTGGAAACACCATATATTTT	CAISAGTNSGNTIYF
TRBD1	-	TRBV7-3	TRBJ2-3	TGTGCCAGCAGCTTAGGGGGACAGGACACAGATACGCAGTATTTT	CASSLGGQDTDTQYF
TRBD2	few	TRBV10-3	TRBJ2-5	TGTGCCATCAGTGACGGGGTAGCGGGAGGTCCAGAGACCCAGTACTTC	CAISDGVAGGPETQYF
TRBD1	once	TRBV19	TRBJ1-5	TGTGCCAGTAGTCTCCCTCTACGACAGGGAAATCAGCCCCAGCATTTT	CASSLPLRQGNQPQHF
TRBD1	once	TRBV7-9	TRBJ2-7	TGTGCCAGCAGCCGACAGGGCTTCTACGAGCAGTACTTC	CASSRQGFYEQYF
-	-	TRBV5-1	TRBJ2-1	TGCGCCAGCAGCTTGACTCCGACGGGCTACAATGAGCAGTTCTTC	CASSLTPTGYNEQFF
TRBD1	-	TRBV27	TRBJ1-5	TGTGCCAGCAAGCAATTAGACAGGGTGAATCAGCCCCAGCATTTT	CASKQLDRVNQPQHF
TRBD1	-	TRBV2	TRBJ1-2	TGTGCCAGCAGTTCGGGACAGGGGAACTATGGCTACACCTTC	CASSSGQGNYGYTF
-	-	TRBV30	TRBJ1-6	TGTGCCTGGAGTACATGGACAGCTAATTCACCCCTCCACTTT	CAWSTWTANSPLHF
TRBD1	-	TRBV10-3	TRBJ1-3	TGTGCCATCAGTGAGTCGGGGACAGGGTATGGAAACACCATATATTTT	CAISESGTGYGNTIYF
-	-	TRBV7-9	TRBJ2-4	TGTGCCAGCAGCCCGGGATCGGGAGAAAACATTCAGTACTTC	CASSPGSGENIQYF
TRBD2	-	TRBV18	TRBJ2-2	TGTGCCAGCTCACCACTAACTAGCGATAACACCGGGGAGCTGTTTTTT	CASSPLTSDNTGELFF
TRBD2	-	TRBV3-1/TRBV3-2	TRBJ2-5	TGTGCCAGCAGCCAAGATCTTGGCGGGGGGGCCGCGGAGACCCAGTACTTC	CASSQDLGGGAAETQYF
TRBD1	-	TRBV30	TRBJ1-1	TGTGCCTGGAGAGCCCGACAGGGCGCGAACACTGAAGCTTTCTTT	CAWRARQGANTEAFF
TRBD2	few	TRBV4-1	TRBJ2-1	TGCGCCAGCAGCCAAAGCCCGGGACTAGCTAGCCACAATGAGCAGTTCTTC	CASSQSPGLASHNEQFF
-	-	TRBV30	TRBJ1-5	TGTGCCTGGAGTCTCGGGACGAACAATCAGCCCCAGCATTTT	CAWSLGTNNQPQHF
-	-	TRBV6-5	TRBJ1-5	TGTGCCAGCAGACCAGCACCCGGAGGCAATCAGCCCCAGCATTTT	CASRPAPGGNQPQHF
-	-	TRBV5-5	TRBJ1-1	TGTGCCAGCAGCTTAGGCTGGGGGTCCGGGTCCCCCACTGAAGCTTTCTTT	CASSLGWGSGSPTEAFF
-	-	TRBV6-5	TRBJ1-2	TGTGCCACCTCACGGATAGCGACCTATGGCTACACCTTC	CATSRIATYGYTF
-	-	TRBV27	TRBJ1-1	TGTGCCAGCAGCCCGCCCAGGGGCTATGGCACTGAAGCTTTCTTT	CASSPPRGYGTEAFF
-	many	TRBV7-9	TRBJ1-1	TGTGCCACCGCCCCAGCTTTCTTT	CATAPAFF
-	-	TRBV3-1/TRBV3-2	TRBJ2-3	TGTGCCAGCAGCCAGGGCCGGACGGGAACGATAACAGATACGCAGTATTTT	CASSQGRTGTITDTQYF
TRBD2	-	TRBV11-2	TRBJ2-1	TGTGCCAGCAGCTTAGAGACTAGCGAGAGGGATGAGCAGTTCTTC	CASSLETSERDEQFF
-	-	TRBV6-1	TRBJ1-1	TGTGCCAGCAGTGAATTTAACACTGAGAACACTGAAGCTTTCTTT	CASSEFNTENTEAFF
TRBD1	-	TRBV5-1	TRBJ1-2	TGCGCCAGCAGCTTGGGTACCAGGGGGGATTTTGATGGCTACACCTTC	CASSLGTRGDFDGYTF
TRBD1	-	TRBV2	TRBJ1-5	TGTGCCAGCAGTGAGGGACAGGGGGCTAATCAGCCCCAGCATTTT	CASSEGQGANQPQHF
-	-	TRBV18	TRBJ1-5	TGTGCCAGCTCACCAGGGACGGGCAATCAGCCCCAGCATTTT	CASSPGTGNQPQHF
-	-	TRBV2	TRBJ1-3	TGTGCCAGCATACTGGACTCTGGAAACACCATATATTTT	CASILDSGNTIYF
TRBD1	-	TRBV5-8	TRBJ1-5	TGTGCCAGCAGCTTCGCACCGACAGGGGTAGGCAATCAGCCCCAGCATTTT	CASSFAPTGVGNQPQHF
TRBD1	-	TRBV7-9	TRBJ1-1	TGTGCCAGCACCCAAGACAGGGGAGGTACTGAAGCTTTCTTT	CASTQDRGGTEAFF
TRBD1	-	TRBV18	TRBJ2-5	TGTGCCAGCTCACCCGGAAGGGGGCAGGAGACCCAGTACTTC	CASSPGRGQETQYF
TRBD1	once	TRBV5-6	TRBJ1-1	TGTGCCAGCAGCCGCGCCCCGACAGGGTCGAACACTGAAGCTTTCTTT	CASSRAPTGSNTEAFF
TRBD1	-	TRBV5-5	TRBJ2-7	TGTGCCAGCAGCTGGGGACAGGGATACGAGCAGTACTTC	CASSWGQGYEQYF
-	-	TRBV2	TRBJ1-1	TGTGCCAGCAGTGAACCTCGGGGACAAAGCTTGAACACTGAAGCTTTCTTT	CASSEPRGQSLNTEAFF